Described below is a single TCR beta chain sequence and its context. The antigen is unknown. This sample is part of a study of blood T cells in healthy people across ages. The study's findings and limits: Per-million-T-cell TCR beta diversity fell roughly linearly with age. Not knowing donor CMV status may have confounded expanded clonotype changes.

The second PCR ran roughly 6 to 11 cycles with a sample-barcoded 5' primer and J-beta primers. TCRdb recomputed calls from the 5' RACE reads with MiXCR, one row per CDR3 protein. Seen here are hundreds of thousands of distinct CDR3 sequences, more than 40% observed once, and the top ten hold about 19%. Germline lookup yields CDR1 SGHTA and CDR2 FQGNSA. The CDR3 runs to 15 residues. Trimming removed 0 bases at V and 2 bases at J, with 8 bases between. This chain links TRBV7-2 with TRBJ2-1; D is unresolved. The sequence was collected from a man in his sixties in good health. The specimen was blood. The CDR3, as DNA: TGTGCCAGCAGCTTAGCCCCGGAGCCCTACAATGAGCAGTTCTTC. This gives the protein CASSLAPEPYNEQFF.